The 30 T cell receptor beta chains below all came from one sample that was sequenced in a study of T cell changes during pregnancy in multiple sclerosis. The assay was immunoSEQ multiplex PCR, and TCRdb's table has in-frame clones only and misses some. This sample has 45,000 or so clones, with roughly 91% found just once. What was sequenced was PBMCs (not recorded whether the cells were cultured). These receptors were obtained from a female donor with multiple sclerosis, enrolled in a pregnancy study.

The CDR3: CASTLMGLVSSYEQYF. CDR3 in DNA: TGTGCCAGCACCCTAATGGGACTCGTGAGCTCCTACGAGCAGTACTTC. The chain is built from TRBV6-4 and TRBJ2-7, with a possible D match to TRBD2 (6 bases). Trimming removed 7 bases from V and 0 bases from J, with 19 bases in between. The germline gives CDR1 MRHNA, CDR2 SNTAGT. The CDR3 is made up of 16 amino acids.

The J gene is TRBJ1-1, the V gene TRBV19; D may be TRBD1 (6 bases). The CDR3 is 13 amino acids. Trimming left V 10 bases short and J 4 bases short, with 16 bases between. Germline assignment: CDR1 LNHDA and CDR2 SQIVND (reference sequence). The CDR3 spells CATTGHLFTEAFF. In DNA, the CDR3 is TGTGCCACCACGGGACACCTCTTCACTGAAGCTTTCTTT. The variable domain in full, completed from reference TRBV19 and TRBJ1-1, reads DGGITQSPKYLFRKEGQNVTLSCEQNLNHDAMYWYRQDPGQGLRLIYYSQIVNDFQKGDIAEGYSVSREKKESFPLTVTSAQKNPTAFYLCATTGHLFTEAFFGQGTRLTVV.

The chain recombines TRBV6-5 with TRBJ2-2; 8 bases agree with TRBD1. The CDR3 has 15 amino acids. V trimming: 7 bases; J trimming: 4 bases; junction bases outside the gene matches: 8. The germline V gene has CDR1 MNHEY and CDR2 SVGAGI. For the CDR3, the DNA is TGTGCCAGCACCGGACAGGGCGTTTTCACCGGGGAGCTGTTTTTT. Translation: CASTGQGVFTGELFF.

This clone showed up just once. The V gene is TRBV14, the J gene TRBJ2-5, with D hard to call. The germline gives CDR1 SGHDN, CDR2 FVKESK. The CDR3 runs 15 residues. Trimming removed 0 bases from V and 5 bases from J, with 13 bases in between. The CDR3 spells CASSQDPSPEETQYF. CDR3 nucleotides: TGTGCCAGCAGCCAAGATCCCAGCCCCGAGGAGACCCAGTACTTC.

The rearrangement joins TRBV30 to TRBJ1-5; no reliable D call. Trimming took 0 bases from V and 3 from J, leaving 12 bases between them. The CDR3 has 15 amino acids. Germline CDR1 and CDR2: GTSNPN and SVGIG (reference sequence). The CDR3 region is CAWSVDADLNQPQHF. The CDR3 region has the DNA TGTGCCTGGAGTGTCGACGCTGACCTCAATCAGCCCCAGCATTTT. Using reference TRBV30 and TRBJ1-5 for the parts outside the CDR3, the full variable domain is SQTIHQWPATLVQPVGSPLSLECTVEGTSNPNLYWYRQAAGRGLQLLFYSVGIGQISSEVPQNLSASRPQDRQFILSSKKLLLSDSGFYLCAWSVDADLNQPQHFGDGTRLSIL.

About this clone: At one end the junction does not follow the germline gene, possibly because of a read error. This chain joins TRBV7-7 and TRBJ2-5, with a weak D call TRBD1 (5 bases). Germline assignment: CDR1 SSHAT and CDR2 FNYEAQ (reference sequence). The CDR3 has 15 residues. The DNA of the CDR3 is TGTGCTAGCAGCTTAAGGGCAGGGTACCAAGAGACCCAGTACTTC. The encoded protein is CASSLRAGYQETQYF.

This clone was seen once. The rearrangement links TRBV5-4 to TRBJ1-2, with 9 bases that match TRBD1. Trimming removed 4 bases from V and 0 bases from J; junction bases left unmatched: 4. This CDR3 comprises 15 residues. Per germline, CDR1 SGHNT and CDR2 YYREEE (reference sequence). CDR3 residues: CASSGRTGANYGYTF. In nucleotides, the CDR3 is TGTGCCAGCAGCGGGCGGACAGGGGCTAACTATGGCTACACCTTC.

The chain is built from TRBV6-4 and TRBJ2-2, with 14 bases fitting TRBD2. With 5 bases clipped from V and 7 bases from J, the junction kept 9 bases outside the gene matches. Germline V gives CDR1 MRHNA, CDR2 SNTAGT. The CDR3 totals 17 residues. DNA for the CDR3: TGTGCCAGCAGTCCCGGGACTAGCGGGAGTGAATACGGGGAGCTGTTTTTT. Translating it yields CASSPGTSGSEYGELFF.

J is TRBJ2-3 and V is TRBV6-1, with a possible D match to TRBD2 (5 bases). Deletions cut 2 bases from V and 10 bases from J, with 16 bases between. Germline V lookup: CDR1 MNHNS, CDR2 SASEGT. This CDR3 is 14 amino acids long. The CDR3 region is CASSEYIGVNAQYF. As DNA, the CDR3 is TGTGCCAGCAGTGAATATATCGGGGTTAATGCGCAGTATTTT.

The chain uses TRBV19 and TRBJ1-2, with D maybe TRBD1 (6 bases). Germline CDR1 and CDR2: LNHDA and SQIVND (reference sequence). Trimming left V 3 bases short and J 3 bases short, with 14 bases between. This CDR3 comprises 15 residues. The CDR3 DNA follows: TGTGCCAGTAGTATCGGTCAGGGACAATACTATGGCTACACCTTC. Amino acid sequence: CASSIGQGQYYGYTF.

This clone was picked up one time. V usage is TRBV30 and J usage is TRBJ2-3; D tentatively fits TRBD1 or TRBD2 (5 bases each). The germline gives CDR1 GTSNPN, CDR2 SVGIG (reference sequence). The V and J ends lost 1 base and 3 bases respectively, with 8 bases between them. This CDR3 region has 13 residues. This CDR3 is CAWSGWGTDTQYF. As DNA, the CDR3 is TGTGCCTGGAGTGGGTGGGGGACAGATACGCAGTATTTT.

CDR3 bases: TGTGCCAGCAGGACCGGGACGGAACTCTCCTACGAGCAGTACTTC. Translated, it gives CASRTGTELSYEQYF. The chain recombines TRBV2 with TRBJ2-7; possibly TRBD1 or TRBD2 for D (5 bases each). The germline CDR1 and CDR2 sequences are SNHLY and FYNNEI. Trimming cost V 6 bases and J 0 bases, with 15 bases left between them. The CDR3 sequence is 15 residues long.

The chain recombines TRBV6-6 with TRBJ2-7; no definite D call. CDR1 is MNHNY and CDR2 is SVGAGI in the germline V gene (reference sequence). CDR3 size: 11 residues. Trimming removed 2 bases at V and 11 bases at J, with 10 bases between. The DNA for the CDR3 is TGTGCCAGCAGTTACAGCTCGGTGGAGTACTTC. Translation gives CASSYSSVEYF.

This sequence joins TRBV7-9 and TRBJ2-2; maybe TRBD1 (5 bases). V was cut by 2 bases and J by 4 bases, with 8 bases left in between. This CDR3 comprises 14 residues. Germline CDR1 SEHNR, CDR2 FQNEAQ (reference sequence). The DNA for the CDR3 is TGTGCCAGCAGCTTAACGACAGCCACCGGGGAGCTGTTTTTT. It encodes CASSLTTATGELFF. Variable domain in full (rest from reference TRBV7-9 and TRBJ2-2): DTGVSQNPRHKITKRGQNVTFRCDPISEHNRLYWYRQTLGQGPEFLTYFQNEAQLEKSRLLSDRFSAERPKGSFSTLEIQRTEQGDSAMYLCASSLTTATGELFFGEGSRLTVL.

The chain recombines TRBV29-1 with TRBJ2-1, with a tentative D call TRBD1 (6 bases). V lost 5 bases and J lost 2, with 16 bases in between. The CDR3 is 15 amino acids. Germline V gene data show CDR1 as SQVTM and CDR2 as ANQGSEA. CDR3 coding DNA: TGCAGCGTTACGGGTAAGGACAGCCCCTACAATGAGCAGTTCTTC. This translates into CSVTGKDSPYNEQFF.

The chain recombines TRBV30 with TRBJ2-3; D is possibly TRBD2 (6 bases). The germline V gene encodes CDR1 GTSNPN and CDR2 SVGIG (reference sequence). The germline V and J ends were trimmed by 3 bases and 5 bases, with 15 bases remaining between them. The CDR3 spans 14 residues. CDR3 protein: CAWRPTGAEDTQYF. The CDR3 DNA reads as TGTGCCTGGAGACCCACGGGAGCGGAAGATACGCAGTATTTT. Full variable domain (outside the CDR3, taken from reference TRBV30 and TRBJ2-3): SQTIHQWPATLVQPVGSPLSLECTVEGTSNPNLYWYRQAAGRGLQLLFYSVGIGQISSEVPQNLSASRPQDRQFILSSKKLLLSDSGFYLCAWRPTGAEDTQYFGPGTRLTVL.

The chain has TRBV11-2 and TRBJ1-5, with TRBD1 matching over 8 bases. CDR3 length: 18 residues. Germline lookup yields CDR1 SGHAT and CDR2 FQNNGV. The V gene end was trimmed by 5 bases and the J gene end by 2 bases; junction bases not matched to a gene: 14. CDR3 residues: CASSRGQGGRNGNQPQHF. CDR3 nucleotide sequence: TGTGCCAGCAGCCGCGGACAGGGAGGTCGAAATGGCAATCAGCCCCAGCATTTT.

The CDR3 region is CASSFGGSAFF. The CDR3 nucleotides read TGTGCCAGCAGTTTCGGGGGCTCTGCTTTCTTT. This sequence joins TRBV28 and TRBJ1-1; D is perhaps TRBD1 (6 bases). The germline V and J ends were trimmed by 3 bases and 11 bases, with 10 bases remaining between them. Germline CDR1 is MDHEN and CDR2 is SYDVKM. The CDR3 runs to 11 residues.

V is TRBV30 and J is TRBJ2-4, with D maybe TRBD1 (5 bases). Trimming removed 6 bases at V and 6 bases at J, with 15 bases between. The CDR3 has 13 residues. Per the germline V gene, CDR1 is GTSNPN and CDR2 is SVGIG (reference sequence). CDR3 DNA: TGTGCCTGCGATGTTTTGCAGGGAAACATTCAGTACTTC. It is translated as CACDVLQGNIQYF. Full variable domain (missing parts from reference TRBV30 and TRBJ2-4): SQTIHQWPATLVQPVGSPLSLECTVEGTSNPNLYWYRQAAGRGLQLLFYSVGIGQISSEVPQNLSASRPQDRQFILSSKKLLLSDSGFYLCACDVLQGNIQYFGAGTRLSVL.

The gene calls are TRBV7-3 and TRBJ2-3, with 8 positions matching TRBD2. CDR3 length: 14 residues. Germline trimming cut 6 bases from V and 3 bases from J; bases unmatched to any gene: 5. The germline V gene encodes CDR1 SGHTA and CDR2 FQGTGA. CDR3 sequence: CASSTGGRTDTQYF. DNA of the CDR3: TGTGCCAGCAGTACGGGAGGGCGTACAGATACGCAGTATTTT.

This chain uses TRBV6-5 with TRBJ1-3; no reliable D call. The V end lost 4 bases, the J end lost 0 bases, and 10 bases lay between the germline ends. Germline V CDR1 and CDR2: MNHEY, SVGAGI. The CDR3 contains 15 residues. This CDR3 is CASSSSKHSGNTIYF. The CDR3 nucleotides are TGTGCCAGCAGTTCAAGCAAGCACTCTGGAAACACCATATATTTT.

This clone turned up a few times. The chain is built from TRBV5-1 and TRBJ2-7; TRBD2 matches 10 bases. The CDR3 extends over 14 amino acids. The J segment lost 3 bases and the V segment lost 4 bases, leaving 4 bases of the junction unmatched. Looked up from germline, CDR1 is SGHRS and CDR2 is YFSETQ. The CDR3 sequence: CASSVSSGSYEQYF. For the CDR3, the DNA is TGCGCCAGCAGCGTATCTAGCGGGAGCTACGAGCAGTACTTC.

This clone was counted a single time. The rearrangement joins TRBV5-5 to TRBJ2-7, with a weak D call TRBD1 (6 bases). The CDR3 sequence is 18 residues long. The V end was cut by 0 bases, the J end by 3 bases, with 22 bases between. CDR1 and CDR2 from the germline V gene are SGHKS and YYEKEE (reference sequence). This chain's CDR3 is CASSLGPSYQGLIYEQYF. DNA for the CDR3: TGTGCCAGCAGCTTGGGGCCTTCCTACCAGGGGCTAATCTACGAGCAGTACTTC.

The rearrangement links TRBV6-1 to TRBJ1-2; 8 bases map to TRBD1. V lost 1 base and J lost 3; bases outside the gene matches: 4. The CDR3 extends over 15 amino acids. Germline loops: CDR1 MNHNS, CDR2 SASEGT. CDR3 region: CASSEGRGHDYGYTF. The CDR3 coding sequence is TGTGCCAGCAGTGAAGGCAGGGGGCATGACTATGGCTACACCTTC.

The chain carries TRBV4-2 and TRBJ1-2, with D tentatively TRBD1 (5 bases). The ends were cut back, 0 bases at V and 8 bases at J, with 7 bases in the middle. Germline CDR1 reads LGHNA; CDR2 reads YNFKEQ. CDR3 length: 12 residues. The CDR3 DNA is TGTGCCAGCAGCCAAGATAAGGGGGGCTACACCTTC. Translated: CASSQDKGGYTF.

The chain has TRBV4-1 and TRBJ2-3; D might be TRBD1 (5 bases). The CDR3 loop spans 15 amino acids. Germline V gene sequence: CDR1 MGHRA, CDR2 YSYEKL. Trimming shortened V by 3 bases and J by 4 bases, and 14 bases separated the two germline ends. The CDR3 reads CASSQGIKGADTQYF. The CDR3, as DNA: TGCGCCAGCAGCCAGGGCATTAAAGGGGCAGATACGCAGTATTTT.

CDR3 bases: TGTGCCAGCTCACGCCCGACAGGCAGCATTGGGGAGCAGTACTTC. Translating it yields CASSRPTGSIGEQYF. J is TRBJ2-7 and V is TRBV18; possibly TRBD1 for D (6 bases). There are 15 residues in the CDR3. Trimming cost V 4 bases and J 7 bases, with 20 bases left between them. Germline-derived CDR1 and CDR2 are KGHSH and LQKENI. Using reference TRBV18 and TRBJ2-7 for the parts outside the CDR3, the full variable domain is NAGVMQNPRHLVRRRGQEARLRCSPMKGHSHVYWYRQLPEEGLKFMVYLQKENIIDESGMPKERFSAEFPKEGPSILRIQQVVRGDSAAYFCASSRPTGSIGEQYFGPGTRLTVT.

The gene calls are TRBV9 and TRBJ2-1; D possibly uses TRBD1 or TRBD2 (6 bases each). CDR1 and CDR2 (germline): SGDLS, YYNGEE. This CDR3 has 13 amino acids. The V gene lost 0 bases and the J gene lost 10 bases, with 11 bases spanning the gap. CDR3 coding DNA: TGTGCCAGCAGCGTAGAGGGGGGAGGAGAGCAGTTCTTC. Translated, it gives CASSVEGGGEQFF.

This chain joins TRBV27 and TRBJ2-7; D is undetermined. CDR3 size: 14 residues. Germline assignment: CDR1 MNHEY and CDR2 SMNVEV (reference sequence). Trimming cost V 5 bases and J 6 bases, with 17 bases left between them. The CDR3 DNA reads as TGTGCCAGCAGTGACTCAATTCTAAGTCCCGAGCAGTACTTC. Residues: CASSDSILSPEQYF.

This sequence joins TRBV5-1 and TRBJ2-3, with 8 bases fitting TRBD2. Trimming took 1 base from V and 2 from J; bases not matched to a gene: 6. Germline CDR1 is SGHRS and CDR2 is YFSETQ. The CDR3 has 16 residues. CDR3 sequence reads: CASSLMGAGATDTQYF. In DNA form, the CDR3 reads TGCGCCAGCAGCTTGATGGGAGCGGGAGCCACAGATACGCAGTATTTT. Drawing the rest from reference TRBV5-1 and TRBJ2-3, the complete variable domain is KAGVTQTPRYLIKTRGQQVTLSCSPISGHRSVSWYQQTPGQGLQFLFEYFSETQRNKGNFPGRFSGRQFSNSRSEMNVSTLELGDSALYLCASSLMGAGATDTQYFGPGTRLTVL.